The 18 T cell receptor beta chains in this list originate from one sample, sequenced in a study of shared clonotypes between healthy human individuals. Positive CCR7 selection of CD45RO-negative cells yielded the naive CD8 cells, and terminally differentiated effector memory CD45RA+ cells were excluded. Clones were read by immunoSEQ multiplex PCR, and TCRdb kept only the in-frame ones, dropping some. The sample records a few million clones, about 93% being singletons. Material: naive CD8+ T cells from PBMCs. These receptors were collected from a man aged 18 to 29 in good health. Some clones in this sample may be carry-over from other donors' samples.

The chain carries TRBV7-8 and TRBJ2-7; D might be TRBD1 (6 bases). The CDR3 extends over 17 amino acids. CDR1 is SGHVS, CDR2 FQNEAQ, per germline. V was trimmed by 4 bases and J by 3 bases, leaving 22 bases between them. CDR3 DNA sequence: TGTGCCAGCAGCTCTCATGTGGGGGCCTTTCTTGTCTACGAGCAGTACTTC. Amino acid sequence: CASSSHVGAFLVYEQYF.

The count of this clone is one. CDR3 amino acids: CASSPGVAGTYEQYF. The CDR3 DNA follows: TGTGCCAGCAGCCCTGGGGTAGCGGGAACCTACGAGCAGTACTTC. J is TRBJ2-7 and V is TRBV7-8; 8 bases match TRBD2. Trimming removed 5 bases from V and 2 bases from J; junction bases left unmatched: 8. The germline V gene encodes CDR1 SGHVS and CDR2 FQNEAQ. The CDR3 consists of 15 residues. The complete variable domain, with remaining parts taken from reference TRBV7-8 and TRBJ2-7, reads GAGVSQSPRYKVAKRGQDVALRCDPISGHVSLFWYQQALGQGPEFLTYFQNEAQLDKSGLPSDRFFAERPEGSVSTLKIQRTQQEDSAVYLCASSPGVAGTYEQYFGPGTRLTVT.

This clone has only one observation. A read error may account for a junction end that differs from germline. The chain is built from TRBV11-2 and TRBJ2-7, with D unclear. Germline CDR1 reads SGHAT; CDR2 reads FQNNGV. The CDR3 spans 10 residues. CDR3 sequence reads: CASSLDSHRF. For the CDR3, the DNA is TGTGCCAGCAGCTTAGACAGTCATCGCTTC.

The V gene is TRBV12-5, the J gene TRBJ2-1; D may be TRBD1 (5 bases). V lost 5 bases and J lost 0, with 11 bases in between. The length of the CDR3 is 15 residues. Per the germline V gene, CDR1 is LGHNT and CDR2 is FRNRAP. The chain's CDR3 is CASGPRQSSYNEQFF. DNA of the CDR3: TGTGCTAGTGGTCCTCGACAGAGCTCCTACAATGAGCAGTTCTTC. Full variable domain (rest looked up from reference TRBV12-5 and TRBJ2-1): DARVTQTPRHKVTEMGQEVTMRCQPILGHNTVFWYRQTMMQGLELLAYFRNRAPLDDSGMPKDRFSAEMPDATLATLKIQPSEPRDSAVYFCASGPRQSSYNEQFFGPGTRLTVL.

J is TRBJ2-7 and V is TRBV13, with 7 bases fitting TRBD2. The CDR3 extends over 14 amino acids. V lost 5 bases and J lost 4; bases outside the gene matches: 8. The germline V gene has CDR1 PRHDT and CDR2 FYEKMQ (reference sequence). In DNA, the CDR3 is TGTGCCAGCAGCGTTGGGAGCGGGGAGTACGAGCAGTACTTC. Its translation: CASSVGSGEYEQYF. Using reference TRBV13 and TRBJ2-7 for the parts outside the CDR3, the full variable domain is AAGVIQSPRHLIKEKRETATLKCYPIPRHDTVYWYQQGPGQDPQFLISFYEKMQSDKGSIPDRFSAQQFSDYHSELNMSSLELGDSALYFCASSVGSGEYEQYFGPGTRLTVT.

This clone came up once. The chain couples TRBV27 to TRBJ1-1; D is unclear. The CDR3 totals 13 residues. V gave up 4 bases and J gave up 4 bases, with 10 bases separating them. Germline CDR1 and CDR2: MNHEY and SMNVEV (reference sequence). The CDR3 nucleotides read TGTGCCAGCAGTTATCAGCCCTCCACTGAAGCTTTCTTT. Amino acid sequence: CASSYQPSTEAFF.

To note about this clone: Other DNA sequences in this specimen translate into the identical CDR3. CDR3 protein: CASSLEGGYQETQYF. The CDR3 DNA reads as TGCGCCAGCAGCTTGGAAGGCGGGTATCAAGAGACCCAGTACTTC. This chain uses TRBV5-1 with TRBJ2-5; weak D call: TRBD2 (5 bases). Trimming pared 0 bases from V and 2 bases from J, leaving 11 bases between. The CDR3 loop spans 15 amino acids. Germline V gives CDR1 SGHRS, CDR2 YFSETQ.

This chain joins TRBV30 and TRBJ2-1; TRBD2 matches 9 bases. The CDR3 totals 17 residues. Germline CDR1 reads GTSNPN; CDR2 reads SVGIG (reference sequence). Losses at the gene ends were 4 bases for V and 8 bases for J; bases not matched to a gene: 18. The CDR3 bases are TGTGCCTGGACAATGGCAGCGGGAGGATTAATCGGGGATGAGCAGTTCTTC. Its protein is CAWTMAAGGLIGDEQFF.

The V call is TRBV7-3, the J call TRBJ2-1; D is ambiguous. The germline V gene has CDR1 SGHTA and CDR2 FQGTGA. This CDR3 has 15 amino acids. Trimming cost V 5 bases and J 0 bases, with 11 bases left between them. The CDR3 bases are TGTGCCAGCAGCCCAACTAAGAGCTCCTACAATGAGCAGTTCTTC. This sequence encodes CASSPTKSSYNEQFF.

The rearrangement links TRBV10-3 to TRBJ2-7, with 8 bases fitting TRBD1. The CDR3 totals 14 residues. V lost 3 bases and J lost 4; bases outside the gene matches: 5. CDR1 is ENHRY and CDR2 is SYGVKD in the germline V gene. CDR3 nucleotides: TGTGCCATCAGTGACCGGACAGGGAAATACGAGCAGTACTTC. This sequence encodes CAISDRTGKYEQYF.

The chain joins TRBV7-3 to TRBJ2-7; 8 bases align to TRBD2. V trimming: 5 bases; J trimming: 0 bases; junction bases outside the gene matches: 6. The CDR3 is made up of 15 amino acids. CDR1 and CDR2 (germline): SGHTA, FQGTGA. CDR3 nucleotides: TGTGCCAGCAGCCCCGGGGGGGCGAGCTCCTACGAGCAGTACTTC. This codes for CASSPGGASSYEQYF.

With respect to this clone: The sample contains more than one DNA sequence encoding this CDR3. The chain uses TRBV27 and TRBJ2-1; D is unresolved. The CDR3 sequence is 13 residues long. Looked up from germline, CDR1 is MNHEY and CDR2 is SMNVEV (reference sequence). Trimming left V 5 bases short and J 2 bases short, with 7 bases between. The CDR3: CASSPRTYNEQFF. The CDR3 bases are TGTGCCAGCAGTCCGAGGACCTACAATGAGCAGTTCTTC.

The chain uses TRBV4-1 and TRBJ2-7; D is possibly TRBD2 (6 bases). This CDR3 contains 14 residues. With 1 base removed from V and 6 bases from J, the gap between germline ends came to 13 bases. Germline V gives CDR1 MGHRA, CDR2 YSYEKL. CDR3 nucleotide sequence: TGCGCCAGCAGCCAAGTGGGGGGTTCGGGCGAGCAGTACTTC. Its protein product is CASSQVGGSGEQYF.

The chain links TRBV6-5 to TRBJ1-2, with 7 nucleotides matching TRBD1. Per germline, CDR1 MNHEY and CDR2 SVGAGI. The CDR3 runs to 14 residues. The V gene end was trimmed by 6 bases and the J gene end by 1 base; junction bases not matched to a gene: 5. CDR3 nucleotide sequence: TGTGCCAGCAGGGGAGGGACAGATAACTATGGCTACACCTTC. Translated: CASRGGTDNYGYTF.

DNA for the CDR3: TGTGCCAGCAGCCCAGGTCGTTGGGACAGGAGCCAAGAGACCCAGTACTTC. Residues: CASSPGRWDRSQETQYF. The chain combines TRBV9 with TRBJ2-5; 8 nucleotides match TRBD1. This CDR3 has 17 amino acids. Germline V CDR1 and CDR2: SGDLS, YYNGEE. After removal of 4 bases from V and 1 base from J, the junction contained 12 bases not matched to a gene.

CDR3 bases: TGCGCCAGCAGCCTGGACAGGGAAAGCACAGATACGCAGTATTTT. Translated: CASSLDRESTDTQYF. This chain joins TRBV4-1 and TRBJ2-3; TRBD1 aligns across 8 bases. CDR3 size: 15 residues. Unmatched junction bases numbered 3, after V lost 4 bases and J lost 0 bases. The germline V gene encodes CDR1 MGHRA and CDR2 YSYEKL.

The chain combines TRBV7-9 with TRBJ2-7; perhaps D is TRBD1 or TRBD2 (5 bases each). Germline CDR1 and CDR2: SEHNR and FQNEAQ (reference sequence). Trimming cost V 5 bases and J 7 bases, with 24 bases left between them. This CDR3 is built from 16 residues. For the CDR3, the DNA is TGTGCCAGCAGCCCAACAGAGACCGGGACCCGGAGGGAGCAGTACTTC. Encoded protein: CASSPTETGTRREQYF.

The CDR3 DNA reads as TGTGCCAGCAGCACCGGACAGGGGCTGTACTTC. Amino acid sequence: CASSTGQGLYF. The genes are TRBV7-9 and TRBJ2-7; 9 bases agree with TRBD1. This CDR3 contains 11 residues. The germline V gene has CDR1 SEHNR and CDR2 FQNEAQ (reference sequence). The V gene end was trimmed by 5 bases and the J gene end by 12 bases; junction bases not matched to a gene: 5.